This T cell receptor (beta chain) is from a study of T-cell reconstitution after alpha-beta-depleted transplantation in children. Researchers prepared the TCRbeta library using unique molecular identifiers, the study reports. TCRdb analysed the PCR reads with MiXCR anew, one entry per CDR3 protein. The table includes about 360,000 distinct CDR3 sequences, about 14% detected once. The table lists this clonotype with a few counts. The CDR3 is made up of 14 amino acids. The V gene lost 6 bases and the J gene lost 0 bases, with 11 bases spanning the gap. Germline loops: CDR1 MNHNS, CDR2 SASEGT. The chain is built from TRBV6-1 and TRBJ1-2; tentatively, D is TRBD1 (5 bases). The TCR comes from a human donor who donated a stem cell graft to a child with Fanconi anemia. Sequenced material: PBMCs, taken from the stem cell graft. The CDR3 sequence is CASRLDTPNYGYTF. The CDR3 bases are TGTGCCAGCAGACTGGACACCCCTAACTATGGCTACACCTTC.